The source of this T cell receptor (beta chain) is a study of preoperative IRX-2 immunotherapy in early breast cancer. TCRdb keeps only in-frame clones here, not all; method: immunoSEQ multiplex PCR. The profile shows over 30,000 clones, just under 90% of them singletons. Trimming removed 8 bases from V and 0 bases from J, with 11 bases in between. The CDR3 is made up of 13 amino acids. Germline lookup yields CDR1 GTSNPN and CDR2 SVGIG (reference sequence). The sample's treatment: preoperative locoregional IRX-2 cytokine immunotherapy. Preoperative locoregional IRX-2 cytokine immunotherapy was tested in the phase Ib source study.

The source material was tumor tissue, sampled after IRX-2 immunotherapy. The clonotype comes from a human donor with breast cancer. The chain has TRBV30 and TRBJ1-3; D unclear. The DNA of the CDR3 is TGTGCCGGGTCGGGGTACTCTGGAAACACCATATATTTT. Translation gives CAGSGYSGNTIYF.